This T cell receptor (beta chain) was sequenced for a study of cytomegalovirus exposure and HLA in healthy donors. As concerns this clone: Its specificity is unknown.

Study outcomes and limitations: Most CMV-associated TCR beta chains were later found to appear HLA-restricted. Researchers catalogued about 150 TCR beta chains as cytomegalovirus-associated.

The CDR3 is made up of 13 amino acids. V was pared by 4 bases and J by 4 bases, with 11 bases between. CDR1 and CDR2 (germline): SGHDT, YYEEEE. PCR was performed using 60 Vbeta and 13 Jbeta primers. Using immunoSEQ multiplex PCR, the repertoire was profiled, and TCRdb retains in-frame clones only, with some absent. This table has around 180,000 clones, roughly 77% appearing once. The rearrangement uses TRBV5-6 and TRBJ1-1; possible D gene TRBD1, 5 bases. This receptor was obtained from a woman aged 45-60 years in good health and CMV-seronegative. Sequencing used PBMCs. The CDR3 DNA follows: TGTGCCAGCAGCCCCTCGGGGGTCACTGAAGCTTTCTTT. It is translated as CASSPSGVTEAFF.